The T cell receptor beta chain under discussion was sequenced for a study of T cells in Graves' hyperthyroidism and ophthalmopathy. In germline, CDR1 is SGHDT, CDR2 YYEEEE. V dropped 4 bases and J dropped 4; count of bases not matched to a gene: 10. This CDR3 spans 16 amino acids. This clonotype occurred many times. A patient was excluded if there was uncontrolled infection, other autoimmune disease, pregnancy or lactation. There were TCR beta CDR3 regions amplified from RNA transcripts. The primer set for the first-round RT-PCR of the TCR CDR3 was HTBI. From the multiplex PCR reads, TCRdb called clonotypes with MiXCR, one entry per CDR3 protein. The sample carries 540,000 or so distinct CDR3 sequences, 35% to 55% recorded once.

This sequence originates from an adult woman with Graves' disease, either hyperthyroidism or ophthalmopathy (not recorded which). This chain connects TRBV5-6 to TRBJ2-2; 7 bases map to TRBD1. The sample taken for sequencing was peripheral blood or thyroid tissue (not recorded which). CDR3 sequence: CASSIFDRDGTGELFF. In nucleotides, the CDR3 is TGTGCCAGCAGCATTTTCGACAGGGATGGCACCGGGGAGCTGTTTTTT.